This T cell receptor (beta chain) is from a study of identical twins. Notes on the study in general: A lower insertion count was a feature of abundant cord blood beta clonotypes, with no such feature in memory repertoires. Out-of-frame alpha sequences common to twins exhibited an excess of low generation probability.

There are a few counts of this clonotype. Its antigen is not known. The CDR3 is 16 amino acids. From germline, CDR1 is MNHEY and CDR2 SVGAGI. Trimming took off 0 bases at V and 5 bases at J, with 17 bases between the two ends. Only healthy Caucasians were enrolled as donors. TCRdb redid the calling of the 5' RACE reads with MiXCR, one entry per CDR3 protein. The table shows some 500,000 distinct CDR3 sequences, with 14% occurring only once. This sample was also put to use in a study of yellow fever vaccine responses in identical twins.

The TCR originated in a woman younger than 30 in good health. V is TRBV6-5 and J is TRBJ2-7; D is unclear. The sequencing sample was made of CD4+ T cells sorted from blood. This chain's CDR3 is CASSYSMINSLHEQYF. The CDR3, as DNA: TGTGCCAGCAGTTACTCGATGATCAACTCGCTTCACGAGCAGTACTTC.